This T cell receptor beta chain was sequenced in a study of blood T cell repertoires in COVID-19. On the study more broadly: Both acute and convalescent COVID-19 samples were obtained from the United States, Italy and Spain. T cells, B-cell-depleted T cells, or PBMCs supplied cDNA or gDNA.

The CDR3 length is 16 residues. V lost 3 bases, J lost 1 base, and 16 bases lay in between. CDR1 is MDHEN and CDR2 is SYDVKM in the germline V gene. The table lists this clone with a few counts. Authors' data handling: Using reference gene primer amplification, nucleated cell counts were estimated. Some clones are missing from TCRdb's copy, which holds only in-frame ones; the method was immunoSEQ multiplex PCR. That table furnishes V, J and clone size, whereas the DNA furnished D and trimming. This table holds more than 75,000 clones, 85% to 90% found once. The gene calls are TRBV28 and TRBJ2-7; the D is unclear. Sequencing was carried out using peripheral blood. The receptor was derived from a woman older than 75 with active COVID-19. As DNA, the CDR3 is TGTGCCAGCAGTTTCCACGAGAGCGATAGGTCCTACGAGCAGTACTTC. Residues: CASSFHESDRSYEQYF.